A single T cell receptor (beta chain) is shown here with its context. The target of this receptor is not known. Base qualities are not recorded, but no much larger clone differs from it by a single base. The sample comes from a study of OX40 agonist ivuxolimab in advanced cancers. For the wider study: Ivuxolimab was a fully human IgG2 agonistic monoclonal antibody targeting the costimulatory receptor OX40 (CD134). Intravenous ivuxolimab was administered to patients every 2 weeks at six dose levels: 0.01, 0.1, 0.3, 1.5, 3 and 10 mg/kg. Of the roughly 51 patients in dose escalation, about 20 had hepatocellular carcinoma, approximately 15 had melanoma, 9 had renal cell carcinoma and 9 had head and neck cancer. Three dose-escalation patients achieved partial responses, one with hepatocellular carcinoma and two with cutaneous melanoma. In the dose-escalation cohort, around four fifths of patients were male, and the mean age was roughly 60 years, with a range of about 20 to 90. Prior anti-PD-1, anti-PD-L1 or anti-CTLA-4 therapy was permitted, and 40% of dose-escalation patients had received checkpoint inhibitors. The monotherapy dose-escalation portion (N of about 50 patients) of the phase I ivuxolimab trial is reported in the paper. Peripheral TCRbeta sequencing aimed to test whether ivuxolimab altered TCR sequence diversity and caused clonal T-cell expansion.

To sequence the TCRbeta CDR3 region, genomic DNA was isolated from the sorted cells. TCRbeta CDR3 regions were sequenced using the immunoSEQ Assay. TCRdb holds this immuneACCESS table with in-frame rearrangements only. Some clones are missing; in checked studies, unresolved V genes explain under half, and the rest has no known cause. The sample contains 50,000 to 85,000 clones, around 83% of them found a single time. 2.5% of the sample rests with the top ten. The trial excluded patients who had a history of autoimmune disease or were on systemic immunosuppression. In every dose cohort, peripheral blood was drawn for TCR sequencing at baseline, cycle 4 day 1, and cycle 7 day 1. Samples came from an open-label, multicenter, first-in-human phase I dose-escalation trial of ivuxolimab. The trial enrolled adults with locally advanced or metastatic head and neck squamous cell, hepatocellular, melanoma or renal cell carcinoma. Before TCR sequencing, CD4+ T cells and CD8+ T cells from peripheral blood were sorted into separate populations.

Reading from cysteine to phenylalanine, the CDR3 counts 15 amino acids. Only the CDR3 part of the read is kept: 45 bases, read in frame from the first base. Based on the germline V gene (reference sequence), the CDR1 and CDR2 sequences are LNHDA and SQIVND. The V end loses 5 bases and the J end loses 7 bases, and a stretch of 21 bases separates them. Paper-wide results and their limitations: Low levels of normalized T-cell clonal expansion were also seen in some patients who did not respond. The antigen specificity of the peripheral T cells that underwent clonal expansion was not determined. At doses of 0.1 to 3.0 mg/kg, clonal expansion of both CD4+ and CD8+ T cells in blood was seen between baseline and week 6. On average, CD8+ T cells showed more expanded clones than CD4+ T cells after ivuxolimab. In partial responders in the 0.1-3.0 mg/kg groups, normalized peripheral clonal expansion was found to be among the lowest, especially among CD8+ T cells.

The sequences come from CD4+ or CD8+ T cells sorted from blood, collected in a trial of the OX40 agonist ivuxolimab. The chain couples TRBV19 to TRBJ2-7; 6 matching bases give a weak D call of TRBD2. The sequence was collected from an adult with an advanced solid tumor such as melanoma, head and neck, liver or kidney cancer. The nucleotides read TGTGCCAGTAGTGGAGTCCGGGACGCCGGAGGGGAGCAGTACTTC. Its protein is CASSGVRDAGGEQYF.